One T cell receptor beta chain is described in this entry. CDR1 is MNHGY, CDR2 SAAAGT, per germline. CDR3 length: 16 residues. The junction had 8 bases not matched to a gene; V was cut back by 6 bases and J by 2 bases. The data derive from a study of preoperative IRX-2 immunotherapy in early breast cancer. The protocol was immunoSEQ multiplex PCR, while the TCRdb copy is restricted to in-frame clones and leaves out a portion. The table includes tens of thousands of clones, 85% to 90% detected once. Stated treatment: preoperative locoregional IRX-2 cytokine immunotherapy. This phase Ib study tested locoregional IRX-2 cytokine immunotherapy given before surgery.

The material was tumor tissue, obtained after IRX-2 immunotherapy. The sequence was collected from a human donor with breast cancer. The V call is TRBV6-8, the J call TRBJ1-3, with TRBD1 matching over 9 bases. CDR3 bases: TGTGCCAGCAGATCAAGACAGGGGGTAGCTGGAAACACCATATATTTT. This sequence encodes CASRSRQGVAGNTIYF.